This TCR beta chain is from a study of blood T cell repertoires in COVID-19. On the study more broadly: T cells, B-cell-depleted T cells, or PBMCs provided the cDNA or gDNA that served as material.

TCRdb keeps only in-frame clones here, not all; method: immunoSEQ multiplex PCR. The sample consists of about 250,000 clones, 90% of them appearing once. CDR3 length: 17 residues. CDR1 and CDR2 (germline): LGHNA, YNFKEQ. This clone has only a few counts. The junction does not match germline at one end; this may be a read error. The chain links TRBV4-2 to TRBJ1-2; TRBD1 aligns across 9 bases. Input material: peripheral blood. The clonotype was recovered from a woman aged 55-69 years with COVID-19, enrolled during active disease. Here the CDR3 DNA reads TGTGCCAGCAGCCAAGATCCCCTTAAACAGGGGGCGCGGTCCCCGGGCTTC. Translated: CASSQDPLKQGARSPGF.